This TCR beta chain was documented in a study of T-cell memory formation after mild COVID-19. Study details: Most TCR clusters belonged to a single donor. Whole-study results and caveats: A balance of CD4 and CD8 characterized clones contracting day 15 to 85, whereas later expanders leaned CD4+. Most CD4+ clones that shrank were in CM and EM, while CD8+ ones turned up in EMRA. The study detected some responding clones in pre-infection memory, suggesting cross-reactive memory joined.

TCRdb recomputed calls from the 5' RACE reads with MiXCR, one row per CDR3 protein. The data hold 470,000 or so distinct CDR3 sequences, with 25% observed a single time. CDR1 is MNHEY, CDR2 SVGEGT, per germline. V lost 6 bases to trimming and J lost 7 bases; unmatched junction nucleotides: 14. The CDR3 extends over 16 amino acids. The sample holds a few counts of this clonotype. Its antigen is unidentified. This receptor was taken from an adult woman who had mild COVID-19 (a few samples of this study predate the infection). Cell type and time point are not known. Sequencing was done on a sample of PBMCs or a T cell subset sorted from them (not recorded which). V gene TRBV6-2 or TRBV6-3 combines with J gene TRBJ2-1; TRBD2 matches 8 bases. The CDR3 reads CASRGPSAGGMNEQFF. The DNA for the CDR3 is TGTGCCAGCAGGGGTCCGTCGGCGGGAGGTATGAATGAGCAGTTCTTC.